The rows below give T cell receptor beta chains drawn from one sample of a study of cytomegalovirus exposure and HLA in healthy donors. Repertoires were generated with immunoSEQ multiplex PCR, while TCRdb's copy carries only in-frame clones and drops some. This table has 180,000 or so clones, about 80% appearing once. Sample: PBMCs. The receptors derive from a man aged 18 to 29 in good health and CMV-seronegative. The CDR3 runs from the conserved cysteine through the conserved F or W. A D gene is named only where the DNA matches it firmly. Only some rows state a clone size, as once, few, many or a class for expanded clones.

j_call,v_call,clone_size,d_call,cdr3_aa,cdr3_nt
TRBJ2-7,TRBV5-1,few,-,CASSSDSPPYEQYF,TGCGCCAGCAGCTCGGACAGCCCACCCTACGAGCAGTACTTC
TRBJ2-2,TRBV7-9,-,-,CASPQPGVNTGELFF,TGTGCCAGCCCGCAGCCGGGAGTGAACACCGGGGAGCTGTTTTTT
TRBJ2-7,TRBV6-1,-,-,CASRGTPNAYEQYF,TGTGCCAGCAGGGGGACTCCGAACGCCTACGAGCAGTACTTC
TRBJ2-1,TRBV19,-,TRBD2,CASSGRSKDEQFF,TGTGCCAGTAGCGGGAGGAGTAAGGATGAGCAGTTCTTC
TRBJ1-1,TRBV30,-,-,CAWSGSWNTEAFF,TGTGCCTGGAGTGGTTCCTGGAACACTGAAGCTTTCTTT
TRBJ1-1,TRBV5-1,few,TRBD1,CASSLEGGIGEAFF,TGCGCCAGCAGCTTGGAAGGGGGCATAGGAGAAGCTTTCTTT
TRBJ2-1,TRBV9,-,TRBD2,CASSLGLAEHNEQFF,TGTGCCAGCAGCTTGGGACTAGCGGAGCACAATGAGCAGTTCTTC
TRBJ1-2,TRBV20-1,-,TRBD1,CWVKGAGGYTF,TGCTGGGTCAAGGGGGCGGGCGGCTACACCTTC
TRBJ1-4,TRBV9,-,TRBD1,CASSPEGTGEEKPFF,TGTGCCAGCAGCCCAGAGGGGACAGGGGAGGAAAAACCGTTTTTT
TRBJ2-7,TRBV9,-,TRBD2,CASSVGAGGAWVYEQYF,TGTGCCAGCAGCGTAGGAGCGGGAGGGGCTTGGGTCTACGAGCAGTACTTC
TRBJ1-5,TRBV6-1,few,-,CASSEGVWQPQHF,TGTGCCAGCAGTGAAGGCGTTTGGCAGCCCCAGCATTTT
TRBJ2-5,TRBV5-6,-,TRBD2,CASSSIWDYVRAETQYF,TGTGCCAGCAGCTCGATTTGGGACTATGTTCGTGCAGAGACCCAGTACTTC
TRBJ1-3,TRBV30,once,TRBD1,CAWSSTGGAGNTIYF,TGTGCCTGGAGTTCCACAGGGGGCGCAGGAAACACCATATATTTT
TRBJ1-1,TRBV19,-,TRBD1,CASSMTGGHTEAFF,TGTGCCAGTAGTATGACAGGGGGGCACACTGAAGCTTTCTTT
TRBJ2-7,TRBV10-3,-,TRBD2,CAIRDSGSNYEQYF,TGTGCCATCAGGGATAGCGGGAGTAACTACGAGCAGTACTTC
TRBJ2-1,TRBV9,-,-,CASSVSGSSYNEQFF,TGTGCCAGCAGCGTCTCCGGGAGCTCCTACAATGAGCAGTTCTTC
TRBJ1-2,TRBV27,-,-,CASSPGQIYGYTF,TGTGCCAGCAGCCCCGGACAGATATATGGCTACACCTTC
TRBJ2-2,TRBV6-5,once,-,CASTHQGGAGELFF,TGTGCCAGCACCCACCAGGGCGGGGCCGGGGAGCTGTTTTTT
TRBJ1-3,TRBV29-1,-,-,CSGIGSSGNTIYF,TGCAGCGGGATCGGGAGCTCTGGAAACACCATATATTTT
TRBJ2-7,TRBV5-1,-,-,CASSLGGLARNEQYF,TGCGCCAGCAGCTTGGGAGGCCTAGCGAGGAACGAGCAGTACTTC
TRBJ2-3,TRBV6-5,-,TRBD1,CASSGRGQGTQYF,TGTGCCAGCAGCGGCAGGGGGCAAGGGACGCAGTATTTT
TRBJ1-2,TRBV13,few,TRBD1,CASSSDRGKGYTF,TGTGCCAGCAGCTCGGACAGGGGAAAGGGCTACACCTTC
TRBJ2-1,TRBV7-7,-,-,CASSTQGNNEQFF,TGTGCTAGCAGCACACAGGGAAACAATGAGCAGTTCTTC
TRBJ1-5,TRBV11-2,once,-,CASSLRGGQPQHF,TGTGCCAGCAGCTTAAGGGGGGGCCAGCCCCAGCATTTT
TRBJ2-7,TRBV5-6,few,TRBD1,CASSLVGSDRGDEQYF,TGTGCCAGCAGCTTGGTTGGTTCGGACAGGGGGGACGAGCAGTACTTC
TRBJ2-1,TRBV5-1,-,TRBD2,CASSTGTSGLSSYNEQFF,TGCGCCAGCAGCACCGGGACTAGCGGGCTTAGCTCCTACAATGAGCAGTTCTTC
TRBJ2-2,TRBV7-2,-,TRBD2,CASRTSGTNTGELFF,TGTGCCAGCCGGACTAGCGGGACGAACACCGGGGAGCTGTTTTTT
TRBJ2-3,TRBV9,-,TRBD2,CASSALAGESTDTQYF,TGTGCCAGCAGCGCGTTAGCGGGAGAAAGCACAGATACGCAGTATTTT
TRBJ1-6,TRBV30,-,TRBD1,CAWTLRDRQNSPLHF,TGTGCCTGGACCCTCCGGGACAGACAAAATTCACCCCTCCACTTT
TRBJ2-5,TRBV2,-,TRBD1,CASNRDRLQETQYF,TGTGCCAGCAATCGGGACAGACTCCAAGAGACCCAGTACTTC
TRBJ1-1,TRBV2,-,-,CASNPPGQNTEAFF,TGTGCCAGCAATCCCCCGGGACAGAACACTGAAGCTTTCTTT
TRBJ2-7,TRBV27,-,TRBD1,CASSVARDRVYEQYF,TGTGCCAGCAGTGTTGCCCGGGACAGGGTGTACGAGCAGTACTTC
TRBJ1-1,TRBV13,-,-,CASSRLVPTEAFF,TGTGCCAGCAGCCGGTTGGTGCCCACTGAAGCTTTCTTT
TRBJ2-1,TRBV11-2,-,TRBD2,CASSILAEGPNEQFF,TGTGCCAGCAGCATACTAGCGGAAGGACCCAATGAGCAGTTCTTC
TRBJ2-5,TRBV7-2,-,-,CASSFGLQETQYF,TGTGCCAGCAGCTTCGGTCTACAAGAGACCCAGTACTTC
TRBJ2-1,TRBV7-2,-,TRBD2,CASSLPGLSKHGNEQFF,TGTGCCAGCAGCTTACCGGGACTATCCAAACACGGGAATGAGCAGTTCTTC
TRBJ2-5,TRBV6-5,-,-,CASSYSADKQETQYF,TGTGCCAGCAGTTACTCCGCAGATAAACAAGAGACCCAGTACTTC